This TCR beta chain was sequenced in a study of blood T cell repertoires in COVID-19. CDR3 size: 12 residues. Germline V gene data show CDR1 as KGHSH and CDR2 as LQKENI. Trimming pared 3 bases from V and 5 bases from J, leaving 7 bases between. Original processing notes: It was from reference gene primer amplification that nucleated cell counts were estimated. Produced via immunoSEQ multiplex PCR; TCRdb's table is partial and in-frame only. V, J and clone size derive from that table, while D and trimming were established from the DNA sequence. The sample lists around 190,000 clones; 85% to 90% were seen once.

This chain links TRBV18 with TRBJ2-5; no definite D call. Sequencing used peripheral blood. The source is a man between 65 and 85 years old with active or convalescent COVID-19. CDR3 DNA sequence: TGTGCCAGCTCACCGGCCGGGGAGACCCAGTACTTC. It is translated as CASSPAGETQYF.